This T cell receptor (beta chain) appears in the sequencing data of a study of beta chain features in type 1 diabetes. All of the isolated RNA was reverse transcribed, so expressed TCRB transcripts were sequenced. TCRdb keeps only in-frame clones here, not all; method: immunoSEQ multiplex PCR. Among 900,000 or so clones listed, 15% to 20% were seen once. CDR3 length: 11 amino acids. The V gene lost 3 bases and the J gene lost 8 bases, with 7 bases spanning the gap. Germline V lookup: CDR1 MNHNS, CDR2 SASEGT. Study findings and constraints: The question left open here concerned HLA type influencing TCRB rearrangement.

This clone was counted a few times. Its antigen remains unknown. This rearrangement joins TRBV6-1 to TRBJ1-1; no firm D call. Sequencing was performed on naive CD4+ T cells from blood. The TCR originated in a young woman in good health. CDR3 residues: CASSDIGEAFF. CDR3 sequence (DNA): TGTGCCAGCAGTGATATTGGAGAAGCTTTCTTT.